This is a list of T cell receptor beta chains from one sample in a study of cytomegalovirus exposure and HLA in healthy donors. Sequenced by immunoSEQ multiplex PCR; TCRdb stores in-frame clones only, minus some. This repertoire shows more than 70,000 clones, around two thirds found once; its top ten account for more than 7.5%. Sequenced material: PBMCs. The receptor set was obtained from a woman between 50 and 59 years old in good health and CMV-seropositive. The CDR3 runs from the conserved cysteine through the conserved F or W. The D gene is left open where the match is weak. Size values are once, few and many counts, or a class for expanded clones, and some rows have none.

cdr3_aa cdr3_nt j_call clone_size d_call v_call
CATSRDPPGQVFTPQHF TGTGCCACCAGCAGAGACCCCCCCGGACAGGTATTTACGCCCCAGCATTTT TRBJ1-5 . TRBD1 TRBV15
CASQGGSNQPQHF TGTGCCAGCCAAGGGGGAAGCAATCAGCCCCAGCATTTT TRBJ1-5 . . TRBV2
CAIRTRDSETEAFF TGTGCCATCAGGACCCGGGACAGTGAGACTGAAGCTTTCTTT TRBJ1-1 once TRBD1 TRBV10-3
CASSQVTSDYGYTF TGCGCCAGCAGCCAAGTTACCTCGGACTATGGCTACACCTTC TRBJ1-2 . . TRBV4-3
CASSKPGLPPSSYEQYF TGTGCCAGCAGCAAACCAGGGCTCCCACCTAGCTCCTACGAGCAGTACTTC TRBJ2-7 . . TRBV21-1
CASSSQGSKSSYEQYF TGTGCCAGCAGTTCTCAGGGGTCGAAGAGCTCCTACGAGCAGTACTTC TRBJ2-7 few . TRBV28
CASSPSGVTDTQYF TGCGCCAGCAGCCCGAGTGGAGTCACAGATACGCAGTATTTT TRBJ2-3 . . TRBV5-1
CASFHRAGGFETQYF TGTGCCAGCTTTCATCGGGCAGGGGGCTTCGAGACCCAGTACTTC TRBJ2-5 few TRBD1 TRBV2
CASRMTGVYGYTF TGTGCCAGCAGGATGACAGGGGTCTATGGCTACACCTTC TRBJ1-2 . TRBD1 TRBV28
CASSEGINRHYGYTF TGTGCCAGCAGTGAAGGGATAAACAGGCACTATGGCTACACCTTC TRBJ1-2 . . TRBV25-1
CASSDRTGGNQPQHF TGTGCCAGCAGTGATCGGACAGGGGGCAATCAGCCCCAGCATTTT TRBJ1-5 . TRBD1 TRBV2
CASSKGGGQGVGQPQHF TGTGCCAGCAGCAAAGGAGGTGGGCAGGGGGTCGGGCAGCCCCAGCATTTT TRBJ1-5 . . TRBV21-1
CASSLQGAIGYEQYF TGCGCCAGCAGCTTACAGGGGGCAATTGGGTACGAGCAGTACTTC TRBJ2-7 . TRBD1 TRBV5-1
CSVEVQGGGNTGELFF TGCAGCGTTGAAGTTCAAGGCGGAGGGAACACCGGGGAGCTGTTTTTT TRBJ2-2 few . TRBV29-1
CASSQDHPGASGANVLTF TGCGCCAGCAGCCAAGACCACCCGGGAGCCTCTGGGGCCAACGTCCTGACTTTC TRBJ2-6 few . TRBV4-1
CAWGAGSVGQYF TGTGCCTGGGGTGCAGGTTCGGTTGGGCAGTACTTC TRBJ2-7 . . TRBV30
CASNDRGGRDTEAFF TGTGCCAGCAACGACAGGGGAGGGAGGGACACTGAAGCTTTCTTT TRBJ1-1 . TRBD1 TRBV7-9
CASSHQAKTYEQYF TGCGCCAGCAGCCACCAAGCTAAAACCTACGAGCAGTACTTC TRBJ2-7 once . TRBV4-1
CASSEAAGPGPNSPLHF TGTGCCAGCAGTGAAGCCGCAGGGCCTGGCCCAAATTCACCCCTCCACTTT TRBJ1-6 . . TRBV2
CASSQRLADNTGELFF TGTGCCAGCAGTCAACGGCTAGCGGATAACACCGGGGAGCTGTTTTTT TRBJ2-2 . TRBD2 TRBV4-2
CASSFIPSGRGDTQYF TGTGCCAGCAGCTTTATTCCTAGCGGGAGGGGAGATACGCAGTATTTT TRBJ2-3 many TRBD2 TRBV7-9
CASSTRDRISNQPQHF TGTGCCAGTAGTACGCGGGACAGAATCAGCAATCAGCCCCAGCATTTT TRBJ1-5 . TRBD1 TRBV19
CASRQGGREKLFF TGTGCCAGCCGACAGGGAGGACGGGAAAAACTGTTTTTT TRBJ1-4 . TRBD1 TRBV2
CASRSGGLDEQYF TGTGCCAGTAGGAGCGGGGGGCTGGACGAGCAGTACTTC TRBJ2-7 once TRBD2 TRBV19
CASRGGSNYNEQFF TGTGCCAGCAGGGGAGGTTCTAACTACAATGAGCAGTTCTTC TRBJ2-1 . . TRBV2